Presented here are 30 T cell receptor beta chains from one specimen sequenced in a study of blood T cell repertoires in COVID-19. Data came from immunoSEQ multiplex PCR; TCRdb stores just in-frame clones and leaves some out. The sample shows around 180,000 clones, approximately 74% of them seen only once. Sample: peripheral blood. The source of these receptors is a woman older than 75 with acute or convalescent COVID-19.

V gene TRBV6-2 or TRBV6-3 combines with J gene TRBJ2-1; 11 bases fit TRBD2. The CDR3 is 14 amino acids. V was clipped by 5 bases and J by 8 bases; unmatched bases: 5. The germline CDR1 and CDR2 sequences are MNHEY and SVGEGT. The CDR3 loop reads CASSIAGGPDEQFF. In DNA, the CDR3 is TGTGCCAGCAGTATAGCGGGAGGGCCCGATGAGCAGTTCTTC.

This clone has only one observation. The chain carries TRBV4-1 and TRBJ2-7; 9 bases map to TRBD2. This CDR3 region has 13 residues. V was clipped by 2 bases and J by 10 bases; unmatched bases: 6. CDR1 is MGHRA, CDR2 YSYEKL, per germline. The CDR3 DNA follows: TGCGCCAGCAGCCAACTAATTAGCGGGAGACAGTACTTC. Translating it yields CASSQLISGRQYF.

This clone has just a few counts. The chain combines TRBV20-1 with TRBJ2-3; weak D call: TRBD2 (5 bases). Germline CDR1 is DFQATT and CDR2 is SNEGSKA (reference sequence). With 3 bases removed from V and 0 bases from J, the gap between germline ends came to 10 bases. The CDR3 length is 14 residues. In nucleotides, the CDR3 is TGCAGTGCTAGTGACCGGGGTAGCACAGATACGCAGTATTTT. This translates into CSASDRGSTDTQYF.

This clone was observed at least ten times. The chain links TRBV19 to TRBJ2-3; 7 bases fit TRBD1. CDR1 is LNHDA and CDR2 is SQIVND in the germline V gene (reference sequence). The CDR3 covers 12 residues. V gave up 3 bases and J gave up 7 bases; unmatched junction bases: 1. The CDR3, as DNA: TGTGCCAGTAGTATGGACAGGAATACGCAGTATTTT. This gives the protein CASSMDRNTQYF.

Only a few counts were recorded for this clone. This chain uses TRBV9 with TRBJ2-1; D may be TRBD2 (5 bases). This CDR3 is built from 14 residues. V was clipped by 2 bases and J by 8 bases, with 14 bases between them. CDR1 and CDR2 from the germline V gene are SGDLS and YYNGEE. In DNA, the CDR3 is TGTGCCAGCAGCGTCTCCGGGATCGGCGATGAGCAGTTCTTC. Translation: CASSVSGIGDEQFF.

V is TRBV19 and J is TRBJ1-5; 11 positions agree with TRBD1. This CDR3 has 15 residues. CDR1 and CDR2 (germline): LNHDA, SQIVND (reference sequence). Trimming cost V 9 bases and J 7 bases; bases outside gene matches: 11. CDR3 in amino acids: CASSRDRGYRQPQHF. The CDR3 DNA follows: TGTGCCAGCTCCCGGGACAGGGGGTATAGACAGCCCCAGCATTTT.

The CDR3 nucleotides are TGTGCCAGTTCCGACAGATACAATGAGCAGTTCTTC. The encoded protein is CASSDRYNEQFF. The chain is built from TRBV18 and TRBJ2-1, with a tentative D call TRBD1 (5 bases). V lost 9 bases and J 4 bases, leaving 10 bases between the germline ends. The CDR3 length is 12 residues. The V gene's germline CDR1 is KGHSH and CDR2 LQKENI. Full variable domain (remainder filled in from reference TRBV18 and TRBJ2-1): NAGVMQNPRHLVRRRGQEARLRCSPMKGHSHVYWYRQLPEEGLKFMVYLQKENIIDESGMPKERFSAEFPKEGPSILRIQQVVRGDSAAYFCASSDRYNEQFFGPGTRLTVL.

This clone has only a few counts. The V gene is TRBV4-3, the J gene TRBJ2-3; D is perhaps TRBD2 (6 bases). Trimming cost V 1 base and J 5 bases, with 10 bases left between them. CDR1 LGHNA and CDR2 YSLEER come from the germline V gene. This CDR3 region has 14 residues. DNA for the CDR3: TGCGCCAGCAGCCAAGCGGGAGAGCAAGATACGCAGTATTTT. The encoded protein is CASSQAGEQDTQYF.

This chain links TRBV6-6 with TRBJ1-5; D is possibly TRBD1 (6 bases). In germline, CDR1 is MNHNY, CDR2 SVGAGI (reference sequence). Between the trimmed V and J ends, which lost 2 bases and 14 bases, there was a span of 13 bases. This CDR3 region has 12 residues. The CDR3 DNA reads as TGTGCCAGCAGTTACACGGACAGAGGGAAGCATTTT. Translation: CASSYTDRGKHF.

V and J are TRBV4-1 and TRBJ2-2, with 10 bases identical to TRBD1. V gave up 0 bases and J gave up 7 bases; unmatched junction bases: 8. The CDR3 spans 17 residues. Germline V CDR1 and CDR2: MGHRA, YSYEKL. The CDR3 coding sequence is TGCGCCAGCAGCCAAGATGGCGGACAGGGGGAGGGCGGGGAGCTGTTTTTT. Protein product: CASSQDGGQGEGGELFF.

The chain joins TRBV6-5 to TRBJ1-5; 11 nucleotides line up with TRBD1. CDR1 is MNHEY, CDR2 SVGAGI, per germline. Trimming cost V 6 bases and J 2 bases; bases outside gene matches: 3. The CDR3 sequence is 15 residues long. The CDR3 DNA follows: TGTGCCAGCAGGGGACAGGGGGGTGGCAATCAGCCCCAGCATTTT. Its protein product is CASRGQGGGNQPQHF.

CDR3 amino acids: CAWSVKVRRQPQHF. CDR3 DNA sequence: TGTGCCTGGAGTGTAAAAGTCCGGAGGCAGCCCCAGCATTTT. The chain has TRBV30 and TRBJ1-5; no clear D. V was trimmed by 0 bases and J by 7 bases, leaving 13 bases between them. Germline V lookup: CDR1 GTSNPN, CDR2 SVGIG (reference sequence). CDR3 length: 14 amino acids.

The rearrangement links TRBV6-5 to TRBJ1-3; D is possibly TRBD1 (5 bases). The CDR3 is 15 amino acids. Germline V gene lookup returns CDR1 MNHEY and CDR2 SVGAGI. V was cut by 5 bases and J by 2 bases, with 13 bases left in between. CDR3 protein: CASSQSGGAGNTIYF. DNA for the CDR3: TGTGCCAGCAGTCAGTCCGGGGGAGCTGGAAACACCATATATTTT.

This sequence joins TRBV3-1 (or the pseudogene TRBV3-2) and TRBJ2-3; D possibly corresponds to TRBD2 (5 bases). V shed 2 bases and J shed 3 bases, with 15 bases lying between them. CDR3 length equals 16 residues. CDR1 is LGHDT and CDR2 is YNNKEL in the germline V gene (reference sequence). CDR3 coding DNA: TGTGCCAGCAGCCAACGATTAGCGAGTGGGACAGATACGCAGTATTTT. Its protein product is CASSQRLASGTDTQYF.

The V gene is TRBV23-1, the J gene TRBJ1-5; TRBD1 matches 11 bases. TRBV23-1 is known as an ORF, though its function is uncertain. Germline trimming cut 6 bases from V and 5 bases from J; bases unmatched to any gene: 3. The CDR3 contains 14 residues. In nucleotides, the CDR3 is TGCGCCAGCAGGGGACAGGGGGAGGATCAGCCCCAGCATTTT. This codes for CASRGQGEDQPQHF.

This chain connects TRBV4-2 to TRBJ2-1; no clear D. CDR3 length equals 14 residues. Germline V gives CDR1 LGHNA, CDR2 YNFKEQ. V gave up 2 bases and J gave up 4 bases, with 9 bases separating them. CDR3 region: CASSQTNYYNEQFF. CDR3 DNA: TGTGCCAGCAGCCAAACAAACTATTACAATGAGCAGTTCTTC.

This clone has more than one count but fewer than ten. The chain recombines TRBV11-2 with TRBJ1-3; no definite D call. Germline CDR1 and CDR2: SGHAT and FQNNGV. CDR3 length: 14 amino acids. Trimming cost V 5 bases and J 0 bases, with 8 bases left between them. The CDR3 DNA reads TGTGCCAGCAGCCCACCTAGCTCTGGAAACACCATATATTTT. It encodes CASSPPSSGNTIYF. The whole variable domain, filled in from reference TRBV11-2 and TRBJ1-3, reads EAGVAQSPRYKIIEKRQSVAFWCNPISGHATLYWYQQILGQGPKLLIQFQNNGVVDDSQLPKDRFSAERLKGVDSTLKIQPAKLEDSAVYLCASSPPSSGNTIYFGEGSWLTVV.

The chain is built from TRBV7-9 and TRBJ1-2, with D possibly matching TRBD1 (6 bases). Trimming cost V 1 base and J 6 bases, with 12 bases left between them. The germline CDR1 and CDR2 sequences are SEHNR and FQNEAQ (reference sequence). This CDR3 region has 14 residues. The CDR3 DNA sequence: TGTGCCAGCAGCTTAGAACAGGGATCTCATGGCTACACCTTC. Its protein product is CASSLEQGSHGYTF.

The chain has TRBV7-2 and TRBJ2-7; tentative D call: TRBD2 (5 bases). Per germline, CDR1 SGHTA and CDR2 FQGNSA. CDR3 length: 14 residues. Trimming took 5 bases from V and 4 from J, leaving 15 bases between them. CDR3 DNA sequence: TGTGCCAGCAGCGAAGGACTTGACTCTTACGAGCAGTACTTC. This encodes CASSEGLDSYEQYF.

This chain connects TRBV5-4 to TRBJ2-7; 9 bases agree with TRBD2. The V gene end was trimmed by 5 bases and the J gene end by 6 bases; junction bases not matched to a gene: 6. The CDR3 runs to 13 residues. Germline-derived CDR1 and CDR2 are SGHNT and YYREEE (reference sequence). CDR3 loop: CASSAGGRLEQYF. The CDR3 DNA reads as TGTGCCAGCAGTGCGGGGGGGAGACTCGAGCAGTACTTC.

The J gene is TRBJ2-1, the V gene TRBV3-1 (or the pseudogene TRBV3-2); 9 bases align to TRBD1. Germline CDR1 is LGHDT and CDR2 is YNNKEL (reference sequence). The CDR3 is 15 amino acids. V shed 0 bases and J 9 bases; nucleotides not matched to a gene: 6. The CDR3 loop reads CASSQDGTGSREQFF. The CDR3 bases are TGTGCCAGCAGCCAAGACGGGACAGGGTCGCGTGAGCAGTTCTTC.

The V call is TRBV18, the J call TRBJ2-7; 9 nucleotides line up with TRBD1. Losses at the gene ends were 3 bases for V and 6 bases for J; bases not matched to a gene: 9. CDR1 KGHSH and CDR2 LQKENI come from the germline V gene. This CDR3 region has 15 residues. In DNA, the CDR3 is TGTGCCAGCTCACCCCCGGGACAGGGTCCTCTCGAGCAGTACTTC. This encodes CASSPPGQGPLEQYF. Using reference TRBV18 and TRBJ2-7 for the parts outside the CDR3, the full variable domain is NAGVMQNPRHLVRRRGQEARLRCSPMKGHSHVYWYRQLPEEGLKFMVYLQKENIIDESGMPKERFSAEFPKEGPSILRIQQVVRGDSAAYFCASSPPGQGPLEQYFGPGTRLTVT.

The V and J genes are TRBV27 and TRBJ2-1; D might be TRBD2 (6 bases). The CDR3 totals 11 residues. Trimming shortened V by 3 bases and J by 11 bases, and 8 bases separated the two germline ends. Germline loops: CDR1 MNHEY, CDR2 SMNVEV (reference sequence). The CDR3 nucleotides read TGTGCCAGCAGTTTGCGGGATAAGCAGTTCTTC. Its translation: CASSLRDKQFF.

The genes are TRBV2 and TRBJ1-1; D is unclear. V shed 0 bases and J shed 0 bases, with 8 bases lying between them. The CDR3 runs 15 residues. From germline, CDR1 is SNHLY and CDR2 FYNNEI. CDR3: CASSEAERMNTEAFF. In DNA form, the CDR3 reads TGTGCCAGCAGTGAAGCGGAGCGTATGAACACTGAAGCTTTCTTT.

The chain couples TRBV10-1 to TRBJ2-1; a possible D gene is TRBD1 (6 bases). The CDR3 is 15 amino acids. Germline V gene data show CDR1 as WNHNN and CDR2 as SYGVQD (reference sequence). V dropped 7 bases and J dropped 10 bases, with 23 bases sitting between them. This chain's CDR3 is CASTPEAGEWSEQFF. CDR3 sequence (DNA): TGCGCCAGCACCCCCGAGGCAGGGGAGTGGTCAGAGCAGTTCTTC.

The V gene is TRBV25-1, the J gene TRBJ1-1; D unresolved. V was trimmed by 2 bases and J by 6 bases, leaving 16 bases between them. Germline CDR1 reads MGHDK; CDR2 reads SYGVNS. This CDR3 is built from 15 residues. The CDR3 sequence: CASSENDRVYPEAFF. The CDR3 region has the DNA TGTGCCAGCAGTGAAAACGATCGGGTTTACCCTGAAGCTTTCTTT. The whole variable domain, remainder taken from reference TRBV25-1 and TRBJ1-1, is EADIYQTPRYLVIGTGKKITLECSQTMGHDKMYWYQQDPGMELHLIHYSYGVNSTEKGDLSSESTVSRIRTEHFPLTLESARPSHTSQYLCASSENDRVYPEAFFGQGTRLTVV.

This chain uses TRBV28 with TRBJ2-7; D not certain. V shed 8 bases and J shed 9 bases, with 11 bases lying between them. CDR1 MDHEN and CDR2 SYDVKM come from the germline V gene. CDR3 length equals 10 residues. In DNA, the CDR3 is TGTGCCAGCGGAGACTTGGGGCAGTACTTC. It codes for CASGDLGQYF.

V is TRBV28 and J is TRBJ1-5; D ambiguous. The CDR3 has 13 residues. Germline values: CDR1 MDHEN, CDR2 SYDVKM. The V end was cut by 10 bases, the J end by 3 bases, with 13 bases between. DNA of the CDR3: TGTGCCACCTATCCCCCGTACAATCAGCCCCAGCATTTT. This sequence encodes CATYPPYNQPQHF.

The chain carries TRBV20-1 and TRBJ2-1; tentative D call: TRBD2 (5 bases). V was clipped by 5 bases and J by 9 bases, with 11 bases between them. Germline CDR1 reads DFQATT; CDR2 reads SNEGSKA (reference sequence). This CDR3 region has 11 residues. The DNA of the CDR3 is TGCAGTGCTCGCCTAGCCAGTGAGCAGTTCTTC. Residues: CSARLASEQFF.

This chain connects TRBV19 to TRBJ2-7, with 10 bases that match TRBD1. The length of the CDR3 is 16 residues. V was clipped by 3 bases and J by 1 base; unmatched bases: 6. CDR1 and CDR2 (germline): LNHDA, SQIVND (reference sequence). The CDR3 bases are TGTGCCAGTAGTATTCCTCGGGACAGGGGTTCCTACGAGCAGTACTTC. Protein sequence: CASSIPRDRGSYEQYF.